This TCR beta chain comes out of a study of T cell changes during pregnancy in multiple sclerosis. V lost 5 bases and J lost 7; bases outside the gene matches: 5. This CDR3 has 12 residues. CDR1 GTSNPN and CDR2 SVGIG come from the germline V gene (reference sequence). Using immunoSEQ multiplex PCR, the repertoire was profiled, and TCRdb retains in-frame clones only, with some absent. Of tens of thousands of clones listed, 85% to 95% are singletons. The receptor comes from a female donor in good health, enrolled as a control in a pregnancy study. The sample consisted of peripheral blood, taken in the third trimester of pregnancy. The rearrangement joins TRBV30 to TRBJ1-2, with 9 bases fitting TRBD1. The CDR3 sequence is CAWEGDRVGYTF. CDR3 in DNA: TGTGCCTGGGAGGGGGACAGGGTTGGCTACACCTTC. Based on the CDR3 plus reference TRBV30 and TRBJ1-2, the full variable domain is SQTIHQWPATLVQPVGSPLSLECTVEGTSNPNLYWYRQAAGRGLQLLFYSVGIGQISSEVPQNLSASRPQDRQFILSSKKLLLSDSGFYLCAWEGDRVGYTFGSGTRLTVV.